Listed here are 18 T cell receptor beta chains from one sample, sequenced in a study of blood T cell repertoires in COVID-19. Data came from immunoSEQ multiplex PCR; TCRdb stores just in-frame clones and leaves some out. The sample lists hundreds of thousands of clones, 80% to 85% seen once, with less than 20% in the top ten. The sample comprised peripheral blood. These receptors all come from a woman aged 80 or older with active or convalescent COVID-19.

The chain is built from TRBV5-6 and TRBJ1-2, with D possibly matching TRBD1 (5 bases). Trimming stripped 0 bases from V and 5 bases from J, with 14 bases between. Germline lookup yields CDR1 SGHDT and CDR2 YYEEEE. This CDR3 has 15 amino acids. The CDR3 loop reads CASSLDPRQIYGYTF. The DNA of the CDR3 is TGTGCCAGCAGCTTGGATCCGAGACAGATATATGGCTACACCTTC.

In this sample, this clone turned up a few times. This chain connects TRBV11-1 to TRBJ2-3; D possibly corresponds to TRBD2 (6 bases). The CDR3 totals 15 residues. Trimming removed 6 bases from V and 1 base from J, with 14 bases in between. Germline CDR1 SGHAT, CDR2 FQDESV (reference sequence). CDR3 amino acids: CASRARDLGTDTQYF. DNA for the CDR3: TGTGCCAGCAGGGCCCGGGACTTAGGCACAGATACGCAGTATTTT.

This clone was seen repeatedly, ten times or more. The rearrangement joins TRBV5-4 to TRBJ2-4; D might be TRBD2 (6 bases). Germline V gives CDR1 SGHNT, CDR2 YYREEE (reference sequence). This CDR3 has 16 residues. The V end lost 3 bases, the J end lost 7 bases, and 20 bases lay between the germline ends. In DNA, the CDR3 is TGTGCCAGCAGCTCCGGGACTGGCACTTCCCAGAACATTCAGTACTTC. As protein: CASSSGTGTSQNIQYF.

This clone showed up just once. This may be a read error: a much more frequent sequence differs by one nucleotide. This chain connects TRBV7-8 to TRBJ1-2, with D hard to call. V was pared by 5 bases and J by 0 bases, with 4 bases between. The V gene's germline CDR1 is SGHVS and CDR2 FQNEAQ. This CDR3 has 12 amino acids. The CDR3 loop is CASSPSNYGYTF. The CDR3 DNA reads TGTGCCAGCAGCCCCTCTAACTATGGCTACACCTTC. Full variable domain (missing parts from reference TRBV7-8 and TRBJ1-2): GAGVSQSPRYKVAKRGQDVALRCDPISGHVSLFWYQQALGQGPEFLTYFQNEAQLDKSGLPSDRFFAERPEGSVSTLKIQRTQQEDSAVYLCASSPSNYGYTFGSGTRLTVV.

The chain combines TRBV4-3 with TRBJ2-1, with TRBD2 matching 8 bases. The germline V gene encodes CDR1 LGHNA and CDR2 YSLEER. This CDR3 has 20 amino acids. V lost 0 bases and J lost 0; bases outside the gene matches: 13. CDR3: CASSQDLPGLAPSSYNEQFF. In DNA form, the CDR3 reads TGCGCCAGCAGCCAAGATCTTCCTGGACTAGCACCGAGCTCCTACAATGAGCAGTTCTTC.

The chain is built from TRBV7-6 and TRBJ1-5, with D uncertain. Germline lookup yields CDR1 SGHVS and CDR2 FNYEAQ. This CDR3 is 13 amino acids long. V lost 5 bases and J 7 bases, leaving 12 bases between the germline ends. The CDR3 DNA reads as TGTGCCAGCAGCGAAGGTGTCGGGCAGCCCCAGCATTTT. It specifies CASSEGVGQPQHF.

The chain is built from TRBV5-4 and TRBJ1-2; 7 nucleotides align to TRBD1. This CDR3 comprises 17 residues. After removal of 2 bases from V and 3 bases from J, the junction contained 13 bases not matched to a gene. Germline CDR1 is SGHNT and CDR2 is YYREEE (reference sequence). The CDR3 sequence is CASSLGATGTVDYGYTF. The DNA for the CDR3 is TGTGCCAGCAGCTTAGGAGCCACCGGGACAGTTGACTATGGCTACACCTTC.

In this sample, this clone turned up a few times. The J gene is TRBJ2-4, the V gene TRBV27, with a possible D match to TRBD1 (6 bases). Germline loops: CDR1 MNHEY, CDR2 SMNVEV (reference sequence). The CDR3 has 15 amino acids. Trimming took off 6 bases at V and 2 bases at J, with 14 bases between the two ends. The DNA of the CDR3 is TGTGCCAGCAGGCCGACAAGGGGGACCAAAAACATTCAGTACTTC. It translates to CASRPTRGTKNIQYF.

The rearrangement joins TRBV4-3 to TRBJ2-5; D uncertain. This CDR3 has 13 amino acids. From germline, CDR1 is LGHNA and CDR2 YSLEER. The germline V and J ends were trimmed by 5 bases and 3 bases, with 10 bases remaining between them. The CDR3 DNA follows: TGCGCCAGCAGCGCGAGACTGAAAGAGACCCAGTACTTC. Translated, it gives CASSARLKETQYF.

This clone showed up just once. The genes are TRBV5-1 and TRBJ1-2; D ambiguous. The CDR3 has 12 amino acids. Trimming stripped 4 bases from V and 8 bases from J, with 12 bases between. CDR1 is SGHRS, CDR2 YFSETQ, per germline. The CDR3 region has the DNA TGCGCCAGCAGCCTCGATACACAGGGCTACACCTTC. Protein sequence: CASSLDTQGYTF.

This rearrangement joins TRBV7-2 to TRBJ2-5; D is possibly TRBD2 (5 bases). The CDR3 length is 16 residues. The germline CDR1 and CDR2 sequences are SGHTA and FQGNSA. Trimming removed 2 bases from V and 3 bases from J, with 16 bases in between. The CDR3 sequence: CASSLMRGSQKETQYF. CDR3 nucleotide sequence: TGTGCCAGCAGCTTAATGCGCGGGTCCCAGAAAGAGACCCAGTACTTC. The variable domain in full, with the rest retrieved from reference TRBV7-2 and TRBJ2-5, is GAGVSQSPSNKVTEKGKDVELRCDPISGHTALYWYRQSLGQGLEFLIYFQGNSAPDKSGLPSDRFSAERTGGSVSTLTIQRTQQEDSAVYLCASSLMRGSQKETQYFGPGTRLLVL.

The CDR3 region has the DNA TGCGCCAGCAGCCAAGCCCGGGCGGGGGCGTACCAAGAGACCCAGTACTTC. Translation gives CASSQARAGAYQETQYF. The chain is built from TRBV4-3 and TRBJ2-5; a weak D match, TRBD2 (7 bases). The germline V gene has CDR1 LGHNA and CDR2 YSLEER. CDR3 length: 17 residues. V lost 1 base to trimming and J lost 0 bases, with 15 bases between them.

The V and J genes are TRBV6-5 and TRBJ2-7, with D perhaps matching TRBD2 (6 bases). Trimming removed 5 bases at V and 4 bases at J, with 6 bases between. CDR1 MNHEY and CDR2 SVGAGI come from the germline V gene. The length of the CDR3 is 11 residues. The CDR3 nucleotides are TGTGCCAGCAGTCGGGGGTACGAGCAGTACTTC. Protein: CASSRGYEQYF.

This sequence joins TRBV30 and TRBJ1-1; D gene unclear. The germline gives CDR1 GTSNPN, CDR2 SVGIG (reference sequence). There are 14 residues in the CDR3. Trimming shortened V by 2 bases and J by 1 base, and 11 bases separated the two germline ends. The chain's CDR3 is CAWSLSWRNTEAFF. The CDR3 DNA follows: TGTGCCTGGAGTCTCTCCTGGAGGAACACTGAAGCTTTCTTT.

This clone was seen many times. V is TRBV7-9 and J is TRBJ2-1, with TRBD2 matching over 7 bases. J was trimmed by 0 bases and V by 5 bases; bases with no gene match: 4. Germline V gene data show CDR1 as SEHNR and CDR2 as FQNEAQ (reference sequence). The CDR3 totals 15 residues. CDR3 amino acids: CASSLGLGSYNEQFF. CDR3 sequence (DNA): TGTGCCAGCAGCCTAGGACTAGGCTCCTACAATGAGCAGTTCTTC.

The chain is built from TRBV7-6 and TRBJ1-5; 8 bases align to TRBD1. V trimming: 2 bases; J trimming: 5 bases; junction bases outside the gene matches: 5. Germline CDR1 SGHVS, CDR2 FNYEAQ. The CDR3 extends over 15 amino acids. The CDR3, as DNA: TGTGCCAGCAGCTTATTTACAGGGGGAGATCAGCCCCAGCATTTT. Protein sequence: CASSLFTGGDQPQHF.

This clone was seen a few times. This chain connects TRBV27 to TRBJ1-4, with D uncertain. Germline V gene lookup returns CDR1 MNHEY and CDR2 SMNVEV (reference sequence). Trimming pared 2 bases from V and 7 bases from J, leaving 20 bases between. The CDR3 runs to 17 residues. The CDR3, as DNA: TGTGCCAGCAGTTTAGGCCACGGAGCCGCGAGTAGTGAAAAACTGTTTTTT. This translates into CASSLGHGAASSEKLFF.

The chain couples TRBV6-5 to TRBJ2-1; 7 bases line up with TRBD2. The CDR3 extends over 13 amino acids. V was clipped by 11 bases and J by 7 bases; unmatched bases: 11. Germline CDR1 is MNHEY and CDR2 is SVGAGI. The CDR3 here is CAWGGVRVNEQFF. CDR3 nucleotide sequence: TGTGCCTGGGGGGGGGTAAGGGTGAATGAGCAGTTCTTC.